The 27 T cell receptor beta chains listed next were all sequenced from one sample in a study of shared clonotypes between healthy human individuals. Assay used: immunoSEQ multiplex PCR; TCRdb lists only in-frame clones, some missing. This table holds roughly 2.4 million clones, approximately 96% found once. The sequenced sample was naive CD4+ T cells sorted from blood. Subset here: CD45RA+ positively selected. The receptors here all came from a man between 18 and 29 years old in good health.

The V gene is TRBV28, the J gene TRBJ2-5, with a possible D match to TRBD2 (6 bases). Looked up from germline, CDR1 is MDHEN and CDR2 is SYDVKM. V gave up 6 bases and J gave up 14 bases, with 22 bases separating them. This CDR3 comprises 13 residues. The CDR3 protein is CASSRPSGEGVYF. The CDR3 nucleotides are TGTGCCAGCAGCCGCCCGTCGGGAGAAGGGGTATACTTC. The complete variable domain, with remaining parts taken from reference TRBV28 and TRBJ2-5, reads DVKVTQSSRYLVKRTGEKVFLECVQDMDHENMFWYRQDPGLGLRLIYFSYDVKMKEKGDIPEGYSVSREKKERFSLILESASTNQTSMYLCASSRPSGEGVYFGPGTRLLVL.

The genes are TRBV6-6 and TRBJ2-1, with D unresolved. CDR3 length: 15 residues. CDR1 and CDR2 from the germline V gene are MNHNY and SVGAGI (reference sequence). V was clipped by 4 bases and J by 1 base, with 11 bases between them. Written as DNA, the CDR3 is TGTGCCAGCAGTTTATCCGACCCTTCCTACAATGAGCAGTTCTTC. It translates to CASSLSDPSYNEQFF.

CDR3 in DNA: TGTGCCAGCAGTGAGGGTCAGCCCCAGCATTTT. It yields the protein CASSEGQPQHF. This chain connects TRBV6-5 to TRBJ1-5; D is unclear. Germline V gives CDR1 MNHEY, CDR2 SVGAGI. The CDR3 spans 11 residues. Trimming left V 5 bases short and J 6 bases short, with 5 bases between.

The rearrangement joins TRBV4-1 to TRBJ2-7; D perhaps matches TRBD1 (5 bases). Per the germline V gene, CDR1 is MGHRA and CDR2 is YSYEKL. This CDR3 has 15 amino acids. V shed 2 bases and J shed 2 bases, with 13 bases lying between them. The CDR3 reads CASSQNPAGPYEQYF. DNA of the CDR3: TGCGCCAGCAGCCAAAACCCGGCAGGGCCCTACGAGCAGTACTTC.

In this sample, this clone turned up a few times. The rearrangement uses TRBV19 and TRBJ1-4; D unclear. Trimming pared 5 bases from V and 2 bases from J, leaving 9 bases between. CDR1 is LNHDA, CDR2 SQIVND, per germline (reference sequence). The CDR3 covers 14 residues. For the CDR3, the DNA is TGTGCCAGTAGTTCGAGTTTCACTAATGAAAAACTGTTTTTT. Residues: CASSSSFTNEKLFF.

The V and J genes are TRBV11-2 and TRBJ2-7, with TRBD2 matching 8 bases. The germline gives CDR1 SGHAT, CDR2 FQNNGV. The V gene end was trimmed by 4 bases and the J gene end by 3 bases; junction bases not matched to a gene: 5. The CDR3 extends over 14 amino acids. The CDR3 bases are TGTGCCAGCAGCTCCCGGGGGGGGCTCTACGAGCAGTACTTC. Protein product: CASSSRGGLYEQYF.

The chain has TRBV19 and TRBJ1-2; D ambiguous. CDR1 and CDR2 from the germline V gene are LNHDA and SQIVND (reference sequence). V lost 6 bases to trimming and J lost 2 bases, with 13 bases between them. The CDR3 sequence is 14 residues long. The CDR3 protein is CASRNAGPNYGYTF. As DNA, the CDR3 is TGTGCCAGTAGGAACGCCGGGCCGAACTATGGCTACACCTTC.

The chain uses TRBV30 and TRBJ1-5, with no clear D. The CDR3 runs 13 residues. Germline values: CDR1 GTSNPN, CDR2 SVGIG (reference sequence). Trimming removed 3 bases at V and 3 bases at J, with 9 bases between. CDR3 residues: CAWSPRPNQPQHF. CDR3 coding DNA: TGTGCCTGGAGCCCCCGACCCAATCAGCCCCAGCATTTT.

The chain has TRBV2 and TRBJ2-7; 11 positions agree with TRBD2. V lost 7 bases to trimming and J lost 7 bases; unmatched junction nucleotides: 12. The CDR3 sequence is 15 residues long. The germline V gene has CDR1 SNHLY and CDR2 FYNNEI. The CDR3 coding sequence is TGTGCCAGCAAACTCCTATTAGCGGGAGGGGAAGAGCAGTACTTC. This translates into CASKLLLAGGEEQYF.

This chain joins TRBV10-1 and TRBJ2-1, with 13 bases aligning to TRBD2. Trimming at V came to 5 bases and at J to 7 bases, leaving 5 bases not matched to a gene. The germline CDR1 and CDR2 sequences are WNHNN and SYGVQD (reference sequence). The CDR3 covers 15 residues. The CDR3 DNA follows: TGCGCCAGCAGTCAGGGACTAGCGGGACTAAATGAGCAGTTCTTC. Translating it yields CASSQGLAGLNEQFF.

With regard to this clone: The same CDR3 can be traced to other DNA sequences in this sample. The chain combines TRBV11-2 with TRBJ1-1; D may be TRBD1 (6 bases). V was clipped by 3 bases and J by 4 bases, with 12 bases between them. CDR1 is SGHAT and CDR2 is FQNNGV in the germline V gene. CDR3 size: 14 residues. The CDR3 DNA reads TGTGCCAGCAGCTTCGGACAAGGGGGCACTGAAGCTTTCTTT. It encodes CASSFGQGGTEAFF. The whole variable domain, filled in from reference TRBV11-2 and TRBJ1-1, reads EAGVAQSPRYKIIEKRQSVAFWCNPISGHATLYWYQQILGQGPKLLIQFQNNGVVDDSQLPKDRFSAERLKGVDSTLKIQPAKLEDSAVYLCASSFGQGGTEAFFGQGTRLTVV.

The V gene is TRBV6-5, the J gene TRBJ1-1; weak D call: TRBD1 (6 bases). Germline V CDR1 and CDR2: MNHEY, SVGAGI. The ends were cut back, 7 bases at V and 4 bases at J, with 16 bases in the middle. CDR3 length: 14 residues. CDR3 sequence reads: CASTKQGRFTEAFF. In nucleotides, the CDR3 is TGTGCCAGCACCAAACAGGGACGTTTCACTGAAGCTTTCTTT.

This chain connects TRBV11-2 to TRBJ2-5; 14 bases agree with TRBD2. The CDR3 runs to 17 residues. Trimming cost V 6 bases and J 4 bases; bases outside gene matches: 10. Per germline, CDR1 SGHAT and CDR2 FQNNGV. CDR3 nucleotides: TGTGCCAGCAGGGCACTAGGGACTAGCGGGAGAAGAGAGACCCAGTACTTC. Protein sequence: CASRALGTSGRRETQYF.

This clone was detected only once. DNA for the CDR3: TGTGCCAGCAGCTGGGGCCTCAATCAGCCCCAGCATTTT. It specifies CASSWGLNQPQHF. The V gene is TRBV5-8, the J gene TRBJ1-5, with TRBD1 as a possible D gene (5 bases). CDR1 and CDR2 (germline): SGHTS, YDEGEE. CDR3 size: 13 residues. V was clipped by 3 bases and J by 3 bases, with 7 bases between them.

V is TRBV12-5 and J is TRBJ1-1; D remains unclear. Germline V gives CDR1 LGHNT, CDR2 FRNRAP. The CDR3 length is 14 residues. V gave up 6 bases and J gave up 0 bases, with 11 bases separating them. The CDR3 here is CASGAGYMNTEAFF. The CDR3 DNA reads as TGTGCTAGTGGGGCGGGCTATATGAACACTGAAGCTTTCTTT.

DNA for the CDR3: TGTGCCAGCAGCCCAGTAGATAATAGCAATCAGCCCCAGCATTTT. This translates into CASSPVDNSNQPQHF. The genes are TRBV7-8 and TRBJ1-5; unclear D gene. The CDR3 spans 15 residues. Germline loops: CDR1 SGHVS, CDR2 FQNEAQ. V was cut by 5 bases and J by 0 bases, with 11 bases left in between.

The chain couples TRBV5-4 to TRBJ2-7, with 16 bases matching TRBD2. Germline values: CDR1 SGHNT, CDR2 YYREEE (reference sequence). The J segment lost 4 bases and the V segment lost 0 bases, leaving 4 bases of the junction unmatched. The CDR3 is 17 amino acids. CDR3 in DNA: TGTGCCAGCAGCTTGGACGGGACTAGCGGGGGGGTTTACGAGCAGTACTTC. It specifies CASSLDGTSGGVYEQYF.

This chain links TRBV19 with TRBJ1-4; tentatively, D is TRBD1 (5 bases). Germline V lookup: CDR1 LNHDA, CDR2 SQIVND (reference sequence). CDR3 length equals 17 residues. V gave up 3 bases and J gave up 7 bases, with 21 bases separating them. The CDR3 nucleotides read TGTGCCAGTAGTATGGGGGTCGCGGGGAACCTCGGTGAAAAACTGTTTTTT. Translating gives CASSMGVAGNLGEKLFF.

The V call is TRBV6-1, the J call TRBJ1-5, with TRBD1 as a possible D gene (6 bases). This CDR3 spans 16 amino acids. CDR1 MNHNS and CDR2 SASEGT come from the germline V gene. Trimming took 4 bases from V and 4 from J, leaving 17 bases between them. CDR3 sequence: CASSALNTGINQPQHF. Here the CDR3 DNA reads TGTGCCAGCAGTGCCCTAAATACAGGGATAAATCAGCCCCAGCATTTT.

The chain uses TRBV6-5 and TRBJ2-7; TRBD2 matches at 8 bases. CDR1 MNHEY and CDR2 SVGAGI come from the germline V gene. The V and J ends lost 11 bases and 5 bases, in that order; junction bases with no gene match: 14. The CDR3 sequence is 14 residues long. The CDR3 sequence: CAASRDREGHEQYF. The CDR3 nucleotides are TGTGCCGCCAGCCGGGACCGGGAGGGCCACGAGCAGTACTTC.

This chain connects TRBV5-1 to TRBJ1-2; the D gene is possibly TRBD1 (6 bases). Germline V gene lookup returns CDR1 SGHRS and CDR2 YFSETQ. Trimming shortened V by 5 bases and J by 4 bases, and 15 bases separated the two germline ends. The CDR3 has 14 residues. The CDR3: CASSPGAEFYGYTF. In nucleotides, the CDR3 is TGCGCCAGCAGTCCAGGGGCCGAATTCTATGGCTACACCTTC. Filled out from reference TRBV5-1 and TRBJ1-2, the complete variable domain reads KAGVTQTPRYLIKTRGQQVTLSCSPISGHRSVSWYQQTPGQGLQFLFEYFSETQRNKGNFPGRFSGRQFSNSRSEMNVSTLELGDSALYLCASSPGAEFYGYTFGSGTRLTVV.

This clone appeared a single time. The rearrangement links TRBV27 to TRBJ1-6, with unresolved D. Germline CDR1 and CDR2: MNHEY and SMNVEV (reference sequence). Trimming removed 6 bases from V and 8 bases from J, with 20 bases in between. This CDR3 is built from 16 residues. CDR3 sequence (DNA): TGTGCCAGCAGCCGAGCTCTCTCGGCCCCGCATTCACCCCTCCACTTT. Amino acids: CASSRALSAPHSPLHF.

This clone was observed a single time. The chain combines TRBV5-1 with TRBJ1-2; D remains unclear. The CDR3 is made up of 13 amino acids. The V gene's germline CDR1 is SGHRS and CDR2 YFSETQ. Between the trimmed V and J ends, which lost 7 bases and 2 bases, there was a span of 12 bases. The CDR3 region is CASGKFPNYGYTF. In DNA, the CDR3 is TGCGCCAGCGGTAAATTCCCCAACTATGGCTACACCTTC.

The J gene is TRBJ2-5, the V gene TRBV7-2; 12 positions match TRBD2. This CDR3 comprises 19 residues. With 2 bases clipped from V and 2 bases from J, the junction kept 12 bases outside the gene matches. Germline V gene lookup returns CDR1 SGHTA and CDR2 FQGNSA. DNA for the CDR3: TGTGCCAGCAGCTTATCGCGGCTAGCGGGAGGGAATAAACAAGAGACCCAGTACTTC. It codes for CASSLSRLAGGNKQETQYF.

The chain recombines TRBV18 with TRBJ1-5; tentatively, D is TRBD1 (6 bases). V lost 2 bases and J lost 5, with 13 bases in between. This CDR3 is built from 15 residues. Germline V gene sequence: CDR1 KGHSH, CDR2 LQKENI. CDR3 coding DNA: TGTGCCAGCTCACCAGAGGCGGGGGCGCATCAGCCCCAGCATTTT. The encoded protein is CASSPEAGAHQPQHF.

The gene calls are TRBV7-2 and TRBJ2-2, with D hard to call. This CDR3 region has 13 residues. Germline lookup yields CDR1 SGHTA and CDR2 FQGNSA. V was pared by 1 base and J by 6 bases, with 6 bases between. The CDR3, as DNA: TGTGCCAGCAGCTTAGTTACGGCCGGGGAGCTGTTTTTT. This gives the protein CASSLVTAGELFF.

The V call is TRBV10-3, the J call TRBJ1-3; D gene uncertain. The CDR3 is made up of 15 amino acids. Germline V gives CDR1 ENHRY, CDR2 SYGVKD. V dropped 4 bases and J dropped 0 bases, with 10 bases sitting between them. The CDR3, as DNA: TGTGCCATCAGTGGGGCCCCCTTCTCTGGAAACACCATATATTTT. Its translation is CAISGAPFSGNTIYF.